The 8 T cell receptor beta chains reported below all come from one sample, sequenced in a study of T cell repertoires in cytomegalovirus infection. Using its own MiXCR run on the reads, TCRdb lists one record per CDR3 protein. This table holds fewer than 250,000 distinct CDR3 sequences, approximately 13% found once. Input material: PBMCs. Every receptor here comes from a human donor in good health (CMV status not recorded). Some clones in this sample may be carry-over from other donors' samples.

This clonotype was recorded at least ten times. This rearrangement joins TRBV25-1 to TRBJ2-7; 9 positions agree with TRBD2. CDR3 length: 15 amino acids. With V trimmed by 4 bases and J by 5 bases, 9 bases remained unmatched. Germline V gene sequence: CDR1 MGHDK, CDR2 SYGVNS. CDR3 DNA sequence: TGTGCCAGCAGTGGATTTAGCGGGAGACAGGACGAGCAGTACTTC. The encoded protein is CASSGFSGRQDEQYF.

This clonotype was counted at least ten times. V usage is TRBV6-2 or TRBV6-3 and J usage is TRBJ2-7; TRBD2 agrees at 11 bases. This CDR3 is 15 amino acids long. Germline V gene data show CDR1 as MNHEY and CDR2 as SVGEGT. V gave up 5 bases and J gave up 4 bases; unmatched junction bases: 7. CDR3 protein: CASSHGLAGEYEQYF. In nucleotides, the CDR3 is TGTGCCAGCAGTCACGGACTAGCGGGCGAGTACGAGCAGTACTTC.

This clonotype showed up many times. The chain links TRBV28 to TRBJ1-6, with D possibly TRBD1 on 5 matching bases. CDR1 is MDHEN, CDR2 SYDVKM, per germline. With 5 bases removed from V and 5 bases from J, the gap between germline ends came to 19 bases. The CDR3 sequence is 17 residues long. The CDR3 loop is CASSAAGLPSDNSPLHF. CDR3 nucleotides: TGTGCCAGCAGTGCCGCAGGGCTCCCCTCAGATAATTCACCCCTCCACTTT.

This clonotype has ten or more counts. V usage is TRBV12-3 or TRBV12-4 and J usage is TRBJ1-2, with D possibly TRBD1 on 6 matching bases. The length of the CDR3 is 12 residues. The V end lost 6 bases, the J end lost 8 bases, and 13 bases lay between the germline ends. CDR3 amino acids: CASSLPGQGYTF. As DNA, the CDR3 is TGTGCCAGCAGCCTACCCGGACAGGGCTACACCTTC.

In this sample, this clonotype turned up a few times. This sequence joins TRBV6-5 and TRBJ2-3; D remains ambiguous. V lost 0 bases to trimming and J lost 0 bases, with 10 bases between them. The germline CDR1 and CDR2 sequences are MNHEY and SVGAGI. This CDR3 comprises 16 residues. The CDR3 nucleotides are TGTGCCAGCAGTTACTCGAGGTTTTCTAGCACAGATACGCAGTATTTT. It encodes CASSYSRFSSTDTQYF.

This clonotype has more than one count but fewer than ten. The V and J genes are TRBV12-3 or TRBV12-4 and TRBJ2-3; 7 positions match TRBD1. V was pared by 6 bases and J by 4 bases, with 10 bases of the junction left unmatched. This CDR3 spans 15 amino acids. The CDR3 DNA sequence: TGTGCCAGCAGCCCGTTGACAGGGTTTGCAGATACGCAGTATTTT. This gives the protein CASSPLTGFADTQYF.

In this sample, this clonotype turned up a few times. V usage is TRBV7-9 and J usage is TRBJ2-2; 8 bases fit TRBD2. Unmatched junction bases numbered 5, after V lost 2 bases and J lost 0 bases. The CDR3 runs to 17 residues. The germline V gene encodes CDR1 SEHNR and CDR2 FQNEAQ (reference sequence). CDR3 nucleotides: TGTGCCAGCAGCTTAACCGGGAGGGACGCGAACACCGGGGAGCTGTTTTTT. Translated, it gives CASSLTGRDANTGELFF.

In this sample, this clonotype turned up many times. The V gene is TRBV7-8, the J gene TRBJ2-7; D not certain. Germline CDR1 is SGHVS and CDR2 is FQNEAQ. V was clipped by 5 bases and J by 2 bases, with 13 bases between them. This CDR3 comprises 14 residues. In DNA, the CDR3 is TGTGCCAGCAGCCCCCACGGGCGAGCCTACGAGCAGTACTTC. As protein: CASSPHGRAYEQYF.